This is a list of T cell receptor beta chains from one sample in a study of blood T cell repertoires in COVID-19. Profiling relied on immunoSEQ multiplex PCR, and the TCRdb table lists in-frame clones only, not all of them. Among 150,000 to 200,000 clones listed, approximately 75% were seen once. The sequencing sample was made of peripheral blood. Receptor source: a human donor in a cohort sampled during active COVID-19. Both conserved end residues are part of each CDR3. The D gene is left open where the match is weak. Size is omitted from some rows. Given values are once, few, many or a class for expanded clones.

TRBJ2-7,-,TRBV4-1,-,CASTPVPLATYEQYF,TGCGCCAGCACCCCGGTACCGCTAGCGACCTACGAGCAGTACTTC
TRBJ2-3,-,TRBV29-1,-,CSSSGVSTDTQYF,TGCAGCTCATCCGGGGTGAGCACAGATACGCAGTATTTT
TRBJ1-6,few,TRBV15,-,CATSRDRVYNSPLHF,TGTGCCACCAGCAGAGACAGGGTATATAATTCACCCCTCCACTTT
TRBJ2-7,-,TRBV7-2,-,CASSLEDGYEQYF,TGTGCCAGCAGCTTGGAGGACGGCTACGAGCAGTACTTC
TRBJ2-3,-,TRBV5-4,TRBD2,CASKREGPSDTQYF,TGTGCCAGTAAACGGGAGGGCCCCTCAGATACGCAGTATTTT
TRBJ2-5,-,TRBV19,TRBD2,CASSKWTSGVRETQYF,TGTGCCAGTAGTAAGTGGACTAGCGGGGTCCGAGAGACCCAGTACTTC
TRBJ2-1,-,TRBV7-7,TRBD2,CASSLGSGNYNEQFF,TGTGCTAGCAGCTTAGGGAGCGGGAACTACAATGAGCAGTTCTTC
TRBJ1-1,-,TRBV9,-,CASSPERLTEAFF,TGTGCCAGCAGCCCCGAACGGTTAACTGAAGCTTTCTTT
TRBJ1-2,-,TRBV19,TRBD1,CASLKRAGGPLDYGYTF,TGTGCCAGCCTCAAGAGGGCAGGGGGCCCTTTAGACTATGGCTACACCTTC
TRBJ2-7,-,TRBV7-8,-,CASTHGGPSYEQYF,TGTGCCAGCACCCACGGGGGGCCCTCCTACGAGCAGTACTTC
TRBJ2-7,-,TRBV7-9,-,CASGSPGSSYEQYF,TGTGCCAGCGGGTCGCCGGGGAGCTCCTACGAGCAGTACTTC
TRBJ1-4,-,TRBV30,-,CAWRSGGAWEKLFF,TGTGCCTGGCGTTCCGGGGGGGCATGGGAAAAACTGTTTTTT
TRBJ2-1,-,TRBV24-1,-,CATRPSSYNEQFF,TGTGCCACCCGCCCGAGCTCCTACAATGAGCAGTTCTTC
TRBJ2-2,once,TRBV27,TRBD1,CASSLGTGVELFF,TGTGCCAGCAGTTTGGGGACAGGGGTCGAGCTGTTTTTT
TRBJ2-5,few,TRBV5-4,-,CASSLPSQETQYF,TGTGCCAGCAGCTTACCTAGCCAAGAGACCCAGTACTTC
TRBJ2-3,-,TRBV15,-,CATSRGDKGDTQYF,TGTGCCACCAGCAGAGGCGACAAAGGAGATACGCAGTATTTT
TRBJ2-7,-,TRBV6-2/TRBV6-3,-,CASSLNRAYEQYF,TGTGCCAGCAGTTTGAACAGGGCCTACGAGCAGTACTTC
TRBJ2-7,-,TRBV19,TRBD1,CASSIRTGHTYEQYF,TGTGCCAGTAGTATTCGGACAGGACATACCTACGAGCAGTACTTC
TRBJ2-1,-,TRBV11-2,-,CASSLAGNNEQFF,TGTGCCAGCAGCTTGGCAGGGAACAATGAGCAGTTCTTC
TRBJ1-2,-,TRBV7-8,-,CASSTTRGGNDYGYTF,TGTGCCAGCAGCACCACTCGGGGGGGCAATGACTATGGCTACACCTTC
TRBJ1-2,-,TRBV9,TRBD1,CASSVGQGVAYGYTF,TGTGCCAGCAGCGTCGGACAGGGGGTAGCCTATGGCTACACCTTC
TRBJ1-2,-,TRBV5-1,-,CASSLRKGEGNGYTF,TGCGCCAGCAGCTTGCGAAAAGGGGAAGGTAATGGCTACACCTTC
TRBJ2-5,once,TRBV5-4,TRBD2,CASSLDSGGARETQYF,TGTGCCAGCAGCTTGGATAGCGGGGGGGCCCGAGAGACCCAGTACTTC
TRBJ2-2,-,TRBV28,-,CASSSDIGELFF,TGTGCCAGCAGTTCCGACATCGGGGAGCTGTTTTTT
TRBJ1-5,-,TRBV7-9,TRBD1,CASRPLTGGEGQPQHF,TGTGCCAGCAGACCCCTAACAGGGGGCGAGGGTCAGCCCCAGCATTTT
TRBJ1-4,once,TRBV7-2,-,CASSPQRGGNEKLFF,TGTGCCAGCAGCCCCCAAAGAGGAGGGAATGAAAAACTGTTTTTT
TRBJ2-1,-,TRBV20-1,-,CSASTSGPWDEQFF,TGCAGTGCTAGTACAAGCGGCCCCTGGGATGAGCAGTTCTTC
TRBJ1-5,-,TRBV2,-,CASGLEYSNQPQHF,TGTGCCAGCGGGTTGGAGTATAGCAATCAGCCCCAGCATTTT
TRBJ2-5,-,TRBV14,-,CASSQGSIGPLGETQYF,TGTGCCAGCAGCCAAGGGTCAATCGGCCCGCTCGGGGAGACCCAGTACTTC
TRBJ1-6,-,TRBV5-6,-,CASSFGVSELNSPLHF,TGTGCCAGCAGCTTCGGGGTGTCAGAGCTTAATTCACCCCTCCACTTT
TRBJ2-7,few,TRBV3-1/TRBV3-2,TRBD1,CASSPGGTGRRYEQYF,TGTGCCAGCAGCCCCGGGGGGACAGGGAGACGGTACGAGCAGTACTTC